The subject of this entry is one TCR beta chain. The antigen is not known. The data stem from a study of a mutant IDH1 vaccine in newly diagnosed glioma. Study details: Every participant had undergone radiotherapy, temozolomide, or both before, and most underwent both.

Assay used: immunoSEQ multiplex PCR; TCRdb lists only in-frame clones, some missing. The sample includes 15,000 or so clones, almost 80% of them seen just once. The time point denotes: baseline, week 1 (first vaccination visit). Treatment of the sample: pre-vaccination baseline after standard-of-care therapy. Each donor presented with a new WHO grade 3 or 4 astrocytoma that tested IDH1-mutant and showed ATRX loss. Study outcomes and limitations: Pseudoprogression seemed unrelated to changes in top peripheral T cell clonotypes.

The V gene lost 4 bases and the J gene lost 0 bases, with 13 bases spanning the gap. Germline CDR1 reads SGHTS; CDR2 reads YDEGEE. The length of the CDR3 is 15 residues. This clonotype was obtained from a man in his forties with glioma. The rearrangement links TRBV5-8 to TRBJ1-1; D might be TRBD1 (6 bases). The source material was PBMCs, sampled from a glioma patient treated with radiotherapy, temozolomide or both. The CDR3 reads CASSGGQLLNTEAFF. The DNA for the CDR3 is TGTGCCAGCAGCGGAGGACAGCTTTTGAACACTGAAGCTTTCTTT.